The rows below give T cell receptor beta chains drawn from one sample of a study of OX40 agonist ivuxolimab in advanced cancers. TCRdb's copy holds only in-frame clones and misses some; the assay was immunoSEQ multiplex PCR. The top ten hold 5.5% to 7% of the sample, which has roughly 75,000 clones, about 93% seen once. Specimen: CD4+ or CD8+ T cells sorted from blood, collected in a trial of the OX40 agonist ivuxolimab. The receptors here all came from an adult with an advanced solid tumor such as melanoma, head and neck, liver or kidney cancer. Both conserved end residues are part of each CDR3. A D gene is named only where the DNA matches it firmly. For some rows the clone size is stated as once, few or many, or as a class when expanded; others skip it.

-	TRBJ1-1	-	TRBV7-8	CASSLLQTEAFF	TGTGCCAGCAGCTTACTACAAACTGAAGCTTTCTTT
-	TRBJ2-5	-	TRBV28	CASSLKSGLGGTQYF	TGTGCCAGCAGTCTTAAATCAGGGCTCGGCGGGACCCAGTACTTC
-	TRBJ1-6	-	TRBV4-1	CASSQDGRRNSPLHF	TGCGCCAGCAGCCAAGATGGACGGCGAAATTCACCCCTCCACTTT
-	TRBJ1-1	-	TRBV6-5	CASSSSGGTEAFF	TGTGCCAGCAGTTCGAGCGGGGGCACTGAAGCTTTCTTT
TRBD1	TRBJ1-5	-	TRBV5-1	CASSLGTADYQPQHF	TGCGCCAGCAGCCTGGGGACAGCCGATTATCAGCCCCAGCATTTT
-	TRBJ1-2	-	TRBV7-2	CASSSLNYRRDYTF	TGTGCCAGCAGCTCGTTAAACTACAGGCGTGACTACACCTTC
TRBD1	TRBJ2-7	-	TRBV28	CASSSAGTGFRVYEQYF	TGTGCCAGCAGCAGTGCCGGGACAGGGTTTAGGGTCTACGAGCAGTACTTC
TRBD1	TRBJ2-7	-	TRBV13	CASSPRDRDYEQYF	TGTGCCAGCAGCCCCCGGGACAGGGATTACGAGCAGTACTTC
TRBD1	TRBJ1-2	-	TRBV4-1	CASSPEGQHYGYTF	TGCGCCAGCAGCCCAGAGGGACAGCACTATGGCTACACCTTC
TRBD1	TRBJ2-7	once	TRBV29-1	CSVAGTASYEQYF	TGCAGCGTCGCCGGGACAGCCTCCTACGAGCAGTACTTC
-	TRBJ1-1	-	TRBV6-5	CASSYGTEAFF	TGTGCCAGCAGTTACGGGACTGAAGCTTTCTTT
TRBD2	TRBJ2-3	-	TRBV5-1	CASSFHTSGRVTDTQYF	TGCGCCAGCAGCTTTCACACTAGCGGGAGAGTAACAGATACGCAGTATTTT
TRBD2	TRBJ2-1	-	TRBV9	CASSVSGALYNEQFF	TGTGCCAGCAGCGTCAGCGGGGCCCTCTACAATGAGCAGTTCTTC
TRBD1	TRBJ2-1	-	TRBV6-5	CASSFWTGSNNEQFF	TGTGCCAGCAGTTTTTGGACAGGGTCGAACAATGAGCAGTTCTTC
-	TRBJ2-7	few	TRBV7-9	CASSLGTYEQYF	TGTGCCAGCAGCTTAGGGACCTACGAGCAGTACTTC
TRBD2	TRBJ2-1	once	TRBV11-2	CASSFSLAGENEQFF	TGTGCCAGCAGCTTCTCACTAGCGGGAGAGAATGAGCAGTTCTTC
TRBD1	TRBJ2-3	-	TRBV5-4	CASSLGQGGDTQYF	TGTGCCAGCAGCCTCGGACAGGGGGGGGATACGCAGTATTTT
TRBD1	TRBJ1-2	-	TRBV7-2	CASSLQGPVYGYTF	TGTGCCAGCAGCCTACAGGGGCCCGTCTATGGCTACACCTTC
TRBD1	TRBJ2-7	-	TRBV7-3	CASSPHDRVDPREQYF	TGTGCCAGCAGCCCCCACGACAGGGTTGACCCCCGCGAGCAGTACTTC
-	TRBJ2-1	-	TRBV6-5	CASSYNREGVNEQFF	TGTGCCAGCAGTTACAACAGGGAAGGAGTCAATGAGCAGTTCTTC
-	TRBJ2-7	-	TRBV27	CASSLSRGRYEQYF	TGTGCCAGCAGTTTATCGAGAGGACGCTACGAGCAGTACTTC
TRBD1	TRBJ2-3	-	TRBV28	CASSDGQGGDTQYF	TGTGCCAGCAGTGACGGACAGGGAGGAGATACGCAGTATTTT
TRBD1	TRBJ1-5	-	TRBV27	CASGWMGQSNQPQHF	TGTGCCAGCGGGTGGATGGGACAGAGCAATCAGCCCCAGCATTTT
TRBD1	TRBJ2-2	-	TRBV15	CATSRAGQGGGELFF	TGTGCCACCAGCAGAGCGGGACAGGGCGGAGGGGAGCTGTTTTTT
-	TRBJ2-3	-	TRBV9	CASSVARVSRTDTQYF	TGTGCCAGCAGCGTAGCGAGGGTTAGCCGCACAGATACGCAGTATTTT
-	TRBJ2-7	-	TRBV5-1	CASSLGQEQYF	TGCGCCAGCAGCTTGGGACAGGAGCAGTACTTC
TRBD1	TRBJ2-5	-	TRBV7-6	CASSSRTGINPSETQYF	TGTGCCAGCAGCTCCCGGACAGGGATTAACCCGTCAGAGACCCAGTACTTC
-	TRBJ2-3	-	TRBV4-1	CASSQDWLGVDSQGDTQYF	TGCGCCAGCAGCCAAGATTGGCTGGGGGTTGACAGTCAAGGAGATACGCAGTATTTT
TRBD2	TRBJ2-5	-	TRBV5-1	CASSLKKTSGRETQYF	TGCGCCAGCAGCCTGAAAAAGACTAGCGGGAGGGAGACCCAGTACTTC
-	TRBJ1-6	-	TRBV6-5	CASSYGRRLDPLHF	TGTGCCAGCAGTTACGGCAGGCGCTTGGATCCCCTCCACTTT
-	TRBJ1-1	-	TRBV28	CASSLGGNTEAFF	TGTGCCAGCAGTTTGGGGGGGAACACTGAAGCTTTCTTT
TRBD2	TRBJ2-7	-	TRBV5-1	CASSGGTRKTTEQYF	TGCGCCAGCAGCGGAGGGACTAGAAAGACTACTGAGCAGTACTTC
-	TRBJ1-1	-	TRBV19	CASSPGGVLAFEAFF	TGTGCCAGTAGTCCCGGAGGGGTCCTAGCCTTTGAAGCTTTCTTT
-	TRBJ2-5	-	TRBV30	CAWVRTPKQETQYF	TGTGCCTGGGTTCGGACACCAAAACAAGAGACCCAGTACTTC
-	TRBJ2-2	once	TRBV5-1	CASSPDEGGELFF	TGCGCCAGCAGCCCCGACGAGGGGGGGGAGCTGTTTTTT
-	TRBJ1-1	-	TRBV4-1	CASSQDRAREAFF	TGCGCCAGCAGCCAAGATAGGGCGCGGGAAGCTTTCTTT
TRBD2	TRBJ2-5	-	TRBV19	CASSIGAGVAETQYF	TGTGCCAGTAGTATCGGAGCGGGAGTTGCAGAGACCCAGTACTTC
TRBD2	TRBJ2-7	-	TRBV13	CASSLVGGDQSSYEQYF	TGTGCCAGCAGCTTAGTCGGGGGGGACCAAAGCTCCTACGAGCAGTACTTC
-	TRBJ2-1	-	TRBV2	CASRGREQFF	TGTGCCAGCAGGGGACGTGAGCAGTTCTTC
-	TRBJ2-7	few	TRBV20-1	CSARRGYEQYF	TGCAGTGCTAGGAGGGGCTACGAGCAGTACTTC
-	TRBJ2-7	-	TRBV2	CASGFSSYEQYF	TGTGCCAGCGGCTTTAGCTCCTACGAGCAGTACTTC
-	TRBJ2-7	-	TRBV13	CASSPPEETYEQYF	TGTGCCAGCAGCCCCCCAGAGGAGACCTACGAGCAGTACTTC
-	TRBJ1-4	-	TRBV19	CASSIAGDEKLFF	TGTGCCAGTAGTATTGCGGGGGATGAAAAACTGTTTTTT
TRBD1	TRBJ1-2	-	TRBV6-6	CATATGGRDGYTF	TGTGCCACCGCGACAGGGGGCAGGGATGGCTACACCTTC
-	TRBJ1-1	-	TRBV29-1	CSVVALNTEAFF	TGCAGCGTTGTAGCCCTGAACACTGAAGCTTTCTTT
-	TRBJ1-4	-	TRBV10-3	CAISDWTTNEKLFF	TGTGCCATCAGTGACTGGACAACTAATGAAAAACTGTTTTTT
TRBD1	TRBJ1-4	-	TRBV5-4	CASSFYGTGLEKLFF	TGTGCCAGCAGCTTTTACGGGACAGGGCTTGAAAAACTGTTTTTT
-	TRBJ2-7	once	TRBV4-1	CASSHTIRASFSYEQYF	TGCGCCAGCAGCCACACAATTCGGGCCTCCTTCTCCTACGAGCAGTACTTC
-	TRBJ1-2	-	TRBV30	CAHDNYGYTF	TGTGCCCACGACAACTATGGCTACACCTTC
TRBD1	TRBJ2-4	-	TRBV25-1	CASSEYRTGGNIQYF	TGTGCCAGCAGTGAATACAGGACAGGTGGGAACATTCAGTACTTC
-	TRBJ2-7	-	TRBV29-1	CSVGTVAYEQYF	TGCAGCGTTGGGACTGTAGCATACGAGCAGTACTTC